This T cell receptor beta chain is drawn from a study of STAT5B mutations in CD4+ large granular lymphocyte leukemia. Study findings and constraints: Patient CD4-sorted repertoires looked more clonal than healthy CD4+ repertoires, even without putative leukemic clones.

Only in-frame clones appear in the TCRdb table, and some are missing; sequencing was by immunoSEQ multiplex PCR. The data contain about 48,000 clones, under 80% of them singletons. In germline, CDR1 is GTSNPN, CDR2 SVGIG (reference sequence). J lost 8 bases, V lost 3 bases, and 7 bases had no gene match. The CDR3 loop spans 14 amino acids. Only a few counts were recorded for this clone. Its antigen remains unidentified. Sequencing was done on a sample of CD4+ T cells from blood buffy coats. The V and J genes are TRBV30 and TRBJ1-4; 9 bases map to TRBD1. The sequence came from a human donor in good health. This CDR3 is CAWRVQGAGEKLFF. CDR3 coding DNA: TGTGCCTGGAGAGTACAGGGGGCTGGAGAAAAACTGTTTTTT.